These T cell receptor beta chains were read from a single sample in a study of CDR3 diversity in severe acne. TCRdb processed the PCR reads anew with MiXCR; each CDR3 protein has one entry. There are over 85,000 distinct CDR3 sequences in the sample; roughly half occur only once, and over 10% lies in the top ten. The source material was blood. The receptors were sampled from a male donor with acne. The CDR3 runs from the conserved cysteine through the conserved F or W. A D gene is named only where the DNA matches it firmly. Where a row states a size, it is once, few, many or the class of an expanded clone; other rows omit it.

d_call: .
cdr3_length: 14
v_call: TRBV19
j_call: TRBJ1-1
clone_size: few
cdr3_aa: CASNFPGVNAEAFF
cdr3_nt: TGTGCCAGTAACTTCCCCGGGGTGAACGCTGAAGCTTTCTTT

d_call: .
cdr3_length: 13
v_call: TRBV20-1
j_call: TRBJ2-2
clone_size: .
cdr3_aa: CSAIMNYGGELFF
cdr3_nt: TGCAGTGCAATTATGAACTATGGCGGGGAGCTGTTTTTT

d_call: .
cdr3_length: 18
v_call: TRBV12-3/TRBV12-4
j_call: TRBJ1-4
clone_size: .
cdr3_aa: CASTPSGGREVLREKLFF
cdr3_nt: TGTGCCAGCACCCCCTCCGGCGGCAGGGAGGTCTTACGAGAAAAACTGTTTTTT

d_call: .
cdr3_length: 13
v_call: TRBV7-9
j_call: TRBJ1-2
clone_size: once
cdr3_aa: CALDLQSRYGYTF
cdr3_nt: TGTGCGCTGGATCTTCAGAGTAGGTATGGCTACACCTTC

d_call: .
cdr3_length: 14
v_call: TRBV7-2
j_call: TRBJ1-2
clone_size: .
cdr3_aa: CASSYEGGTYGYTF
cdr3_nt: TGTGCCAGCAGTTACGAGGGCGGGACGTATGGCTACACCTTC

d_call: .
cdr3_length: 12
v_call: TRBV29-1
j_call: TRBJ1-1
clone_size: .
cdr3_aa: CSVGAGNTEAFF
cdr3_nt: TGCAGCGTTGGGGCCGGCAACACTGAAGCTTTCTTT

d_call: TRBD2
cdr3_length: 15
v_call: TRBV9
j_call: TRBJ2-3
clone_size: .
cdr3_aa: CASGWGGTSTDTQYF
cdr3_nt: TGTGCCAGCGGATGGGGGGGAACAAGCACAGATACGCAGTATTTT

d_call: .
cdr3_length: 16
v_call: TRBV24-1
j_call: TRBJ2-2
clone_size: .
cdr3_aa: CATSDLGGRSTGELFF
cdr3_nt: TGTGCCACCAGTGATTTAGGAGGGAGGTCCACCGGGGAGCTGTTTTTT

d_call: .
cdr3_length: 15
v_call: TRBV2
j_call: TRBJ1-6
clone_size: many
cdr3_aa: CASMEDTYYNSPLHF
cdr3_nt: TGTGCCAGCATGGAGGACACCTACTATAATTCACCCCTCCACTTT

d_call: TRBD2
cdr3_length: 16
v_call: TRBV20-1
j_call: TRBJ2-1
clone_size: .
cdr3_aa: CSASGSGRAAYNEQLF
cdr3_nt: TGCAGTGCCTCTGGTAGCGGGAGGGCCGCCTACAATGAGCAGCTCTTC

d_call: .
cdr3_length: 13
v_call: TRBV24-1
j_call: TRBJ1-1
clone_size: once
cdr3_aa: CATSDLHNSEAFF
cdr3_nt: TGTGCCACCAGTGATTTGCACAATTCAGAAGCTTTCTTT

d_call: .
cdr3_length: 14
v_call: TRBV15
j_call: TRBJ1-2
clone_size: .
cdr3_aa: CATQPRTPNYGYTF
cdr3_nt: TGTGCCACACAACCAAGAACACCTAACTATGGCTACACCTTC

d_call: TRBD1
cdr3_length: 13
v_call: TRBV30
j_call: TRBJ1-2
clone_size: .
cdr3_aa: CAWRGQPGNGYTF
cdr3_nt: TGTGCCTGGAGGGGACAGCCTGGGAATGGCTACACCTTC

d_call: TRBD1
cdr3_length: 14
v_call: TRBV7-9
j_call: TRBJ2-7
clone_size: .
cdr3_aa: CASSPRTGEYEQYF
cdr3_nt: TGTGCCAGCAGCCCGAGGACAGGGGAGTACGAGCAGTACTTC

d_call: TRBD2
cdr3_length: 16
v_call: TRBV11-2
j_call: TRBJ2-7
clone_size: many
cdr3_aa: CASSTIEAGGSYEQYF
cdr3_nt: TGTGCCAGCAGCACTATAGAAGCGGGAGGGTCCTACGAGCAGTACTTC

d_call: .
cdr3_length: 15
v_call: TRBV18
j_call: TRBJ1-4
clone_size: .
cdr3_aa: CASSQNSATNEKLFF
cdr3_nt: TGTGCCAGCTCGCAAAACAGTGCAACTAATGAAAAACTGTTTTTT

d_call: TRBD2
cdr3_length: 15
v_call: TRBV2
j_call: TRBJ2-7
clone_size: .
cdr3_aa: CASSGTSGSTYEQYF
cdr3_nt: TGTGCCAGCAGTGGGACTAGCGGGAGTACTTACGAGCAGTACTTC

d_call: .
cdr3_length: 14
v_call: TRBV4-1
j_call: TRBJ1-1
clone_size: .
cdr3_aa: CASSQVGGVDEAFF
cdr3_nt: TGCGCCAGCAGCCAAGTGGGGGGGGTGGATGAAGCTTTCTTT

d_call: .
cdr3_length: 15
v_call: TRBV19
j_call: TRBJ1-1
clone_size: .
cdr3_aa: CASSIMRQFATEAFF
cdr3_nt: TGTGCCAGTAGTATTATGAGACAGTTTGCCACTGAAGCTTTCTTT

d_call: .
cdr3_length: 11
v_call: TRBV20-1
j_call: TRBJ2-7
clone_size: many
cdr3_aa: CSASVYGEQYF
cdr3_nt: TGCAGTGCTAGCGTCTACGGGGAGCAGTACTTC

d_call: .
cdr3_length: 16
v_call: TRBV27
j_call: TRBJ2-4
clone_size: .
cdr3_aa: CASSTPTGIAKNIQYF
cdr3_nt: TGTGCCAGCAGTACGCCAACCGGCATAGCCAAAAACATTCAGTACTTC

d_call: TRBD2
cdr3_length: 15
v_call: TRBV7-2
j_call: TRBJ2-1
clone_size: .
cdr3_aa: CASSIARGGYNEQFF
cdr3_nt: TGTGCCAGCAGCATCGCGCGGGGGGGATACAATGAGCAGTTCTTC

d_call: TRBD2
cdr3_length: 15
v_call: TRBV6-4
j_call: TRBJ2-1
clone_size: many
cdr3_aa: CASSDSASGSFEQFF
cdr3_nt: TGTGCCAGCAGTGACTCGGCTAGCGGGAGCTTTGAGCAGTTCTTC

d_call: .
cdr3_length: 15
v_call: TRBV2
j_call: TRBJ1-1
clone_size: many
cdr3_aa: CASSESSGRNTEAFF
cdr3_nt: TGTGCCAGCAGTGAAAGTAGCGGCCGGAACACTGAAGCTTTCTTT

d_call: .
cdr3_length: 18
v_call: TRBV6-1
j_call: TRBJ2-2
clone_size: many
cdr3_aa: CASSEALAYRTNTGELFF
cdr3_nt: TGTGCCAGCAGTGAAGCGCTAGCGTACAGGACGAACACCGGGGAGCTGTTTTTT

d_call: TRBD1
cdr3_length: 17
v_call: TRBV7-9
j_call: TRBJ2-5
clone_size: few
cdr3_aa: CASSLPTRGPPQETQYF
cdr3_nt: TGTGCCAGCAGCTTACCTACCAGGGGGCCCCCTCAAGAGACCCAGTACTTC

d_call: TRBD1
cdr3_length: 13
v_call: TRBV29-1
j_call: TRBJ1-2
clone_size: once
cdr3_aa: CSVEQGVDYGYTF
cdr3_nt: TGCAGCGTTGAACAGGGGGTAGACTATGGCTACACCTTC

d_call: .
cdr3_length: 17
v_call: TRBV15
j_call: TRBJ2-3
clone_size: many
cdr3_aa: CATSTGRLGGARDTQYF
cdr3_nt: TGTGCCACCAGCACTGGGAGACTAGGAGGAGCCAGGGATACGCAGTATTTT

d_call: .
cdr3_length: 14
v_call: TRBV7-2
j_call: TRBJ2-5
clone_size: .
cdr3_aa: CASSPDGSQETQYF
cdr3_nt: TGTGCCAGCAGCCCAGACGGGAGCCAAGAGACCCAGTACTTC

d_call: .
cdr3_length: 13
v_call: TRBV6-5
j_call: TRBJ1-2
clone_size: .
cdr3_aa: CASSYSYGKGYTF
cdr3_nt: TGTGCCAGCAGTTACTCGTACGGAAAAGGCTACACCTTC

d_call: TRBD1
cdr3_length: 16
v_call: TRBV10-3
j_call: TRBJ2-5
clone_size: .
cdr3_aa: CAISEPDRGLRETQYF
cdr3_nt: TGTGCCATCAGTGAGCCCGACAGGGGGCTACGCGAGACCCAGTACTTC

d_call: .
cdr3_length: 15
v_call: TRBV3-1
j_call: TRBJ2-2
clone_size: .
cdr3_aa: CASSQGSSPYGELFF
cdr3_nt: TGTGCCAGCAGCCAAGGGTCCAGTCCGTACGGGGAGCTGTTTTTT

d_call: TRBD2
cdr3_length: 15
v_call: TRBV10-3
j_call: TRBJ2-3
clone_size: few
cdr3_aa: CAISDRTTSGDTQYF
cdr3_nt: TGTGCCATCAGTGACCGAACTACTAGCGGGGATACGCAGTATTTT

d_call: .
cdr3_length: 15
v_call: TRBV7-9
j_call: TRBJ1-5
clone_size: few
cdr3_aa: CASSLGDTEDQPQHF
cdr3_nt: TGTGCCAGCAGCTTAGGAGACACAGAGGATCAGCCCCAGCATTTT

d_call: TRBD2
cdr3_length: 16
v_call: TRBV20-1
j_call: TRBJ2-1
clone_size: .
cdr3_aa: CSATHWGLAGFNEQFF
cdr3_nt: TGCAGTGCTACCCACTGGGGACTAGCGGGATTCAATGAGCAGTTCTTC

d_call: .
cdr3_length: 23
v_call: TRBV19
j_call: TRBJ2-5
clone_size: .
cdr3_aa: CASTDRVYGYTFGSGTRLETQYF
cdr3_nt: .

d_call: .
cdr3_length: 15
v_call: TRBV12-3/TRBV12-4
j_call: TRBJ2-5
clone_size: .
cdr3_aa: CASSFVGGGQETQYF
cdr3_nt: TGTGCCAGCAGTTTTGTCGGTGGCGGGCAAGAGACCCAGTACTTC

d_call: TRBD1
cdr3_length: 15
v_call: TRBV12-3/TRBV12-4
j_call: TRBJ1-4
clone_size: .
cdr3_aa: CASSPQLTGNEKLFF
cdr3_nt: TGTGCCAGCAGTCCACAGTTGACAGGGAATGAAAAACTGTTTTTT

d_call: .
cdr3_length: 9
v_call: TRBV20-1
j_call: TRBJ2-7
clone_size: .
cdr3_aa: CSSSYEQYF
cdr3_nt: TGCAGCTCATCGTACGAGCAGTACTTC

d_call: .
cdr3_length: 12
v_call: TRBV7-7
j_call: TRBJ2-5
clone_size: .
cdr3_aa: CASSRLQETQYF
cdr3_nt: TGTGCTAGCAGCCGTCTCCAAGAGACCCAGTACTTC

d_call: TRBD2
cdr3_length: 16
v_call: TRBV9
j_call: TRBJ2-7
clone_size: many
cdr3_aa: CASSPNGASGSHEQYF
cdr3_nt: TGTGCCAGCAGCCCCAATGGGGCTAGCGGGAGCCACGAGCAGTACTTC

d_call: .
cdr3_length: 11
v_call: TRBV25-1
j_call: TRBJ1-1
clone_size: .
cdr3_aa: CASSDSWGAFF
cdr3_nt: TGTGCCAGCAGTGACTCCTGGGGAGCTTTCTTT